The clone carrying this TCR beta chain has just a few counts. Antigen specificity is unknown. This CDR3 is 15 amino acids long. V lost 4 bases to trimming and J lost 6 bases, with 17 bases between them. Germline loops: CDR1 SGHRS, CDR2 YFSETQ. The data were taken from a study of beta chain features in type 1 diabetes. Overall study results and limits: Shorter templates might be favored by PCR, and equally so in patients and in controls. In type 1 diabetes patients, VDJ junctions had fewer insertions; deletions at these junctions were more frequent. Compared to healthy donors, patients appeared to have naive, central memory and Treg TCRB repertoires that were more alike.

Of the isolated RNA, all was reverse transcribed, and so the sequenced material was expressed TCRB transcripts. Naive, central memory and regulatory T cell samples yielded about 3.57 million reads on average. Data came from immunoSEQ multiplex PCR; TCRdb stores just in-frame clones and leaves some out. The table lists hundreds of thousands of clones, 15% to 20% of them singletons. Sequences were obtained from naive CD4+ T cells from blood. The receptor's source is a woman aged 18-29 years in good health. The chain combines TRBV5-1 with TRBJ2-1, with a possible D match to TRBD2 (5 bases). This CDR3 is CASSPSLGGGNEQFF. CDR3 coding DNA: TGCGCCAGCAGCCCCAGCCTGGGCGGAGGCAATGAGCAGTTCTTC.